The sequence of this T cell receptor beta chain was determined in a study of blood T cell repertoires in COVID-19. Whole-study context: COVID-19 samples from acute and convalescent phases originated in the United States, Italy and Spain. T cells, B-cell-depleted T cells, or PBMCs supplied cDNA or gDNA.

Germline values: CDR1 SGDLS, CDR2 YYNGEE. This CDR3 is built from 17 residues. The V end lost 0 bases, the J end lost 10 bases, and 20 bases lay between the germline ends. Two negative PCRs, clearance, or symptom resolution were required of recovered Cohort 3 donors. Repertoires were generated with immunoSEQ multiplex PCR, while TCRdb's copy carries only in-frame clones and drops some. This table holds 280,000 or so clones, over 75% found once. V is TRBV9 and J is TRBJ1-6, with D perhaps matching TRBD1 (6 bases). The receptor's source is a man younger than 45 who had recovered from COVID-19. The sample was PBMCs or T cells enriched from blood (not recorded which). The CDR3 DNA is TGTGCCAGCAGCGTAGCGATTGGGGGGGCGCCGGGGTCACCCCTCCACTTT. It specifies CASSVAIGGAPGSPLHF. The whole variable domain, remainder taken from reference TRBV9 and TRBJ1-6, is DSGVTQTPKHLITATGQRVTLRCSPRSGDLSVYWYQQSLDQGLQFLIQYYNGEERAKGNILERFSAQQFPDLHSELNLSSLELGDSALYFCASSVAIGGAPGSPLHFGNGTRLTVT.